This T cell receptor (beta chain) was found in a study of T and B cells in COVID-19 patients. Overall study context: COVID-19 patients gave peripheral blood either during active infection or after recovery. At median age roughly 35 years, recovered patients were younger than active-infection patients at about 70.

BIOMED2 TRB-A/B primer pools were used in multiplex TRB PCR. TCRdb fed the multiplex PCR reads into MiXCR, producing one record per CDR3 protein. Of approximately 7,800 distinct CDR3 sequences listed, around 28% are singletons. This clonotype showed up just a few times. Blood genomic DNA input for TRB amplification was about 240-550 ng. The V gene lost 4 bases and the J gene lost 1 base, with 20 bases spanning the gap. CDR3 length equals 18 residues. The germline gives CDR1 KGHSH, CDR2 LQKENI. The sequence was obtained from a human donor with active COVID-19. Sequenced material: blood. The rearrangement links TRBV18 to TRBJ2-4; D is ambiguous. CDR3 sequence reads: CASSLPWAGSRAKNIQYF. CDR3 DNA: TGTGCCAGCTCACTGCCCTGGGCAGGCTCTCGCGCCAAAAACATTCAGTACTTC.